This is a list of T cell receptor beta chains from one sample in a study of OX40 agonist ivuxolimab in advanced cancers. The assay was immunoSEQ multiplex PCR, and TCRdb's table has in-frame clones only and misses some. The table shows around 52,000 clones, with nearly 85% occurring only once. This sample comprised CD4+ or CD8+ T cells sorted from blood, obtained in a trial of the OX40 agonist ivuxolimab. The receptors were sampled from an adult with an advanced solid tumor such as melanoma, head and neck, liver or kidney cancer. CDR3s include the opening cysteine and the closing phenylalanine or tryptophan. Each record gives: V gene, J gene, D gene, clone size, CDR3 protein, CDR3 DNA. D genes are given only for firm matches. Clone size, where shown, is once, few, many, or a class for clones that have expanded.

TRBV7-2	TRBJ1-2	NA	NA	CASSLANTAYGYTF	TGTGCCAGCAGCTTAGCCAACACAGCTTATGGCTACACCTTC
TRBV5-1	TRBJ2-7	NA	NA	CASSLVPYEQYF	TGCGCCAGCAGCTTGGTTCCCTACGAGCAGTACTTC
TRBV5-6	TRBJ2-4	NA	NA	CASSLAVSGAAKNIQYF	TGTGCCAGCAGCTTGGCCGTGAGTGGTGCGGCCAAAAACATTCAGTACTTC
TRBV10-1	TRBJ2-7	TRBD2	NA	CASTLPDRRTSGKYEQYF	TGCGCCAGCACACTACCGGACAGGAGGACTAGCGGTAAATACGAGCAGTACTTC
TRBV2	TRBJ2-7	NA	few	CASRLREQYF	TGTGCCAGCAGGCTTCGCGAGCAGTACTTC
TRBV6-5	TRBJ2-7	NA	NA	CASSYEGSLVEQYF	TGTGCCAGCAGTTACGAAGGTAGTCTGGTAGAGCAGTACTTC
TRBV5-1	TRBJ2-5	TRBD1	NA	CASSPATGTVVETQYF	TGCGCCAGCAGCCCGGCGACAGGGACCGTGGTGGAGACCCAGTACTTC
TRBV6-1	TRBJ1-2	NA	NA	CASGPSGLYGYTF	TGTGCCAGCGGTCCATCCGGACTCTATGGCTACACCTTC
TRBV5-6	TRBJ1-2	NA	NA	CASSSPLGVGSYTF	TGTGCCAGCAGCTCGCCACTTGGGGTGGGAAGCTACACCTTC
TRBV6-5	TRBJ2-5	TRBD1	NA	CASGRTGPQETQYF	TGTGCCAGCGGAAGGACAGGGCCGCAAGAGACCCAGTACTTC
TRBV4-2	TRBJ1-5	NA	NA	CASSQEMLGRTNQPQHF	TGTGCCAGCAGCCAAGAAATGTTGGGCAGGACAAATCAGCCCCAGCATTTT
TRBV30	TRBJ2-7	NA	NA	CAWSARGGVTYEQYF	TGTGCCTGGAGTGCAAGGGGTGGGGTAACCTACGAGCAGTACTTC
TRBV2	TRBJ2-2	TRBD1	NA	CASKDRVNTGELFF	TGTGCCAGCAAGGACAGGGTGAACACCGGGGAACTGTTTTTT
TRBV6-5	TRBJ2-2	NA	few	CASSLPGELFF	TGTGCCAGCTCCCTCCCCGGGGAGCTGTTTTTT
TRBV6-4	TRBJ1-2	NA	NA	CASSDSAGEPNYGYTF	TGTGCCAGCAGTGACTCAGCCGGAGAGCCTAACTATGGCTACACCTTC
TRBV13	TRBJ2-2	NA	NA	CASSPRVGGELFF	TGTGCCAGCAGCCCCCGGGTGGGCGGGGAGCTGTTTTTT
TRBV2	TRBJ2-2	NA	once	CASTGGRTGELFF	TGTGCCAGCACCGGTGGTAGAACCGGGGAGCTGTTTTTT
TRBV6-1	TRBJ1-5	NA	NA	CASSGRGRKDQPQHF	TGTGCCAGCAGTGGGAGGGGGAGGAAGGACCAGCCCCAGCATTTT
TRBV6-1	TRBJ1-2	NA	NA	CASTEGVWDYGYTF	TGTGCCAGCACCGAAGGTGTCTGGGACTATGGCTACACCTTC
TRBV18	TRBJ1-1	NA	NA	CASAGTAEEAFF	TGTGCCAGCGCCGGGACGGCGGAAGAAGCTTTCTTT
TRBV2	TRBJ2-7	NA	NA	CASGRGYEQYF	TGTGCCAGCGGCAGGGGTTACGAGCAGTACTTC
TRBV30	TRBJ2-7	TRBD1	NA	CARQGAYYEQYF	TGTGCCAGACAGGGGGCATACTACGAGCAGTACTTC